The clone carrying this TCR beta chain was detected ten times or more. This sample was taken from a study of spatial heterogeneity in lung cancer. Study at large: Where available, sequencing covered follow-up PBMC samples, taken at a median of roughly two years after resection.

TCRdb re-called the 5' RACE reads through MiXCR, storing one row per CDR3 protein. The repertoire holds around 41,000 distinct CDR3 sequences, with 20% to 25% as singletons. The CDR3 contains 13 residues. Germline V gene sequence: CDR1 DFQATT, CDR2 SNEGSKA (reference sequence). V lost 4 bases and J lost 8, with 17 bases in between. The time point is: blood at routine non-recurrence follow-up after resection. Specimen: PBMCs, collected at follow-up. The sequence was collected from a female donor with early-stage non-small cell lung cancer. The chain carries TRBV20-1 and TRBJ1-1; D gene ambiguous. The CDR3 DNA is TGCAGTGCTACCCGGACCCTTTCCGGGGAAGCTTTCTTT. Protein product: CSATRTLSGEAFF.